These 18 T cell receptor beta chains came from one sample sequenced in a study of cytomegalovirus exposure and HLA in healthy donors. The PCR used 60 Vbeta and 13 Jbeta primers. The assay was immunoSEQ multiplex PCR, and TCRdb's table has in-frame clones only and misses some. The sample includes roughly 140,000 clones, around 80% of them seen just once. Material for sequencing was PBMCs. These receptors were obtained from a female donor in good health and CMV-seronegative.

In this sample, this clone turned up once. The chain employs TRBV30 and TRBJ2-2; 7 nucleotides match TRBD2. CDR1 is GTSNPN and CDR2 is SVGIG in the germline V gene (reference sequence). The V gene end was trimmed by 3 bases and the J gene end by 1 base; junction bases not matched to a gene: 8. The CDR3 is 16 residues long. The CDR3 loop is CAWSQGAGRNTGELFF. In DNA form, the CDR3 reads TGTGCCTGGAGCCAGGGAGCGGGGAGGAACACCGGGGAGCTGTTTTTT. Variable domain in full (rest from reference TRBV30 and TRBJ2-2): SQTIHQWPATLVQPVGSPLSLECTVEGTSNPNLYWYRQAAGRGLQLLFYSVGIGQISSEVPQNLSASRPQDRQFILSSKKLLLSDSGFYLCAWSQGAGRNTGELFFGEGSRLTVL.

DNA for the CDR3: TGTGCCAGCAGCATACTAGCGGGGGAGGTAGAGACCCAGTACTTC. This translates into CASSILAGEVETQYF. This chain links TRBV7-2 with TRBJ2-5; 11 bases agree with TRBD2. Germline V gives CDR1 SGHTA, CDR2 FQGNSA. The length of the CDR3 is 15 residues. J gave up 4 bases and V 5 bases, and 6 bases lay outside the gene matches. Combining the CDR3 with reference TRBV7-2 and TRBJ2-5 gives the whole variable domain GAGVSQSPSNKVTEKGKDVELRCDPISGHTALYWYRQSLGQGLEFLIYFQGNSAPDKSGLPSDRFSAERTGGSVSTLTIQRTQQEDSAVYLCASSILAGEVETQYFGPGTRLLVL.

The V gene is TRBV11-1, the J gene TRBJ2-7; no firm D call. The germline gives CDR1 SGHAT, CDR2 FQDESV (reference sequence). V was clipped by 5 bases and J by 5 bases, with 13 bases between them. The CDR3 is made up of 13 amino acids. The CDR3 bases are TGTGCCAGCAGCCTTAGCATAGGTGACGAGCAGTACTTC. Encoded protein: CASSLSIGDEQYF. Based on the CDR3 plus reference TRBV11-1 and TRBJ2-7, the full variable domain is EAEVAQSPRYKITEKSQAVAFWCDPISGHATLYWYRQILGQGPELLVQFQDESVVDDSQLPKDRFSAERLKGVDSTLKIQPAELGDSAMYLCASSLSIGDEQYFGPGTRLTVT.

This clone has a single count. V gene TRBV7-2 combines with J gene TRBJ2-1, with 15 bases identical to TRBD2. The CDR3 is 18 amino acids. The germline V gene encodes CDR1 SGHTA and CDR2 FQGNSA. V lost 5 bases to trimming and J lost 0 bases; unmatched junction nucleotides: 5. CDR3 DNA sequence: TGTGCCAGCAGCCCCGGGACTAGCGGGAGGAGCTCCTACAATGAGCAGTTCTTC. It yields the protein CASSPGTSGRSSYNEQFF.

The chain links TRBV9 to TRBJ1-2; 9 bases match TRBD1. Unmatched junction bases numbered 10, after V lost 3 bases and J lost 4 bases. The CDR3 consists of 16 residues. The germline CDR1 and CDR2 sequences are SGDLS and YYNGEE. This CDR3 reads CASSEGTGRGGYGYTF. The CDR3 nucleotides read TGTGCCAGCAGCGAGGGGACAGGGAGGGGCGGCTATGGCTACACCTTC.

V is TRBV5-1 and J is TRBJ1-1, with D possibly TRBD1 on 6 matching bases. V lost 2 bases and J lost 1, with 12 bases in between. Germline V lookup: CDR1 SGHRS, CDR2 YFSETQ. CDR3 length: 15 amino acids. This chain's CDR3 is CASSFNPTGNTEAFF. The CDR3 DNA reads as TGCGCCAGCAGCTTTAACCCGACAGGGAACACTGAAGCTTTCTTT.

This clone came up a few times. V gene TRBV6-1 combines with J gene TRBJ2-7; 7 nucleotides line up with TRBD1. This CDR3 is 13 amino acids long. Germline V gene data show CDR1 as MNHNS and CDR2 as SASEGT. Trimming took 10 bases from V and 5 from J; bases not matched to a gene: 11. The CDR3 DNA reads as TGTGCCACTAAAGACAGGGCATCTCACGAGCAGTACTTC. Translated: CATKDRASHEQYF.

In this sample, this clone turned up once. This sample also contains other DNA sequences that code for the same CDR3. The CDR3 DNA reads TGTGCCAGCAGCCTAGAGCTCCAGGGCAGGCACGAGCAGTACTTC. As protein: CASSLELQGRHEQYF. The genes are TRBV7-2 and TRBJ2-7; D is possibly TRBD1 (5 bases). Germline V gene data show CDR1 as SGHTA and CDR2 as FQGNSA. This CDR3 has 15 residues. With 5 bases removed from V and 5 bases from J, the gap between germline ends came to 19 bases.

The gene calls are TRBV30 and TRBJ2-6, with unresolved D. This CDR3 comprises 15 residues. V was trimmed by 2 bases and J by 0 bases, leaving 8 bases between them. Germline-derived CDR1 and CDR2 are GTSNPN and SVGIG (reference sequence). CDR3 protein: CAWSTTYSGANVLTF. The CDR3 DNA sequence: TGTGCCTGGAGTACTACTTACTCTGGGGCCAACGTCCTGACTTTC.

V is TRBV19 and J is TRBJ2-3, with 9 bases aligning to TRBD2. V trimming: 0 bases; J trimming: 2 bases; junction bases outside the gene matches: 6. This CDR3 region has 17 residues. Germline CDR1 LNHDA, CDR2 SQIVND (reference sequence). CDR3: CASSIEERGAPTDTQYF. The CDR3 DNA is TGTGCCAGTAGTATAGAGGAGCGGGGGGCACCCACAGATACGCAGTATTTT.

The chain has TRBV6-1 and TRBJ1-2; 7 nucleotides line up with TRBD1. The CDR3 spans 14 residues. Germline assignment: CDR1 MNHNS and CDR2 SASEGT. After removal of 5 bases from V and 9 bases from J, the junction contained 12 bases not matched to a gene. The DNA for the CDR3 is TGTGCCAGCAGTTCCCGTGGAGGGGGCCAGCGCTACACCTTC. It yields the protein CASSSRGGGQRYTF.

The CDR3 here is CASSQQLLGVDEKLFF. The CDR3, as DNA: TGCGCCAGCAGCCAACAACTTCTTGGTGTGGATGAAAAACTGTTTTTT. The rearrangement joins TRBV4-1 to TRBJ1-4; D ambiguous. V was shortened by 2 bases and J by 6 bases, with 16 bases between the two germline ends. Germline lookup yields CDR1 MGHRA and CDR2 YSYEKL. The CDR3 consists of 16 residues.

This rearrangement joins TRBV11-2 to TRBJ2-2; D gene unclear. CDR3 length equals 14 residues. Germline lookup yields CDR1 SGHAT and CDR2 FQNNGV. V was pared by 2 bases and J by 4 bases, with 8 bases between. CDR3 sequence reads: CASSLRVGTGELFF. The CDR3 DNA is TGTGCCAGCAGCTTACGGGTCGGCACCGGGGAGCTGTTTTTT.

This clone was recorded once. V usage is TRBV5-4 and J usage is TRBJ1-2, with D perhaps matching TRBD1 (5 bases). CDR1 and CDR2 (germline): SGHNT, YYREEE (reference sequence). The CDR3 spans 14 residues. Trimming cost V 4 bases and J 2 bases, with 12 bases left between them. The CDR3: CASSPAGGNYGYTF. The DNA for the CDR3 is TGTGCCAGCAGCCCAGCCGGGGGGAACTATGGCTACACCTTC. Full variable domain (rest looked up from reference TRBV5-4 and TRBJ1-2): ETGVTQSPTHLIKTRGQQVTLRCSSQSGHNTVSWYQQALGQGPQFIFQYYREEENGRGNFPPRFSGLQFPNYSSELNVNALELDDSALYLCASSPAGGNYGYTFGSGTRLTVV.

The chain has TRBV5-1 and TRBJ2-2; the D gene is possibly TRBD1 (6 bases). Germline CDR1 reads SGHRS; CDR2 reads YFSETQ. V lost 1 base to trimming and J lost 5 bases, with 9 bases between them. The CDR3 loop spans 14 amino acids. The CDR3 DNA sequence: TGCGCCAGCAGCTTGTCGCAGGGGACCGGGGAGCTGTTTTTT. Protein sequence: CASSLSQGTGELFF.

The gene calls are TRBV7-3 and TRBJ2-2, with D maybe TRBD2 (6 bases). The V and J ends lost 5 bases and 6 bases respectively, with 7 bases between them. This CDR3 region has 12 residues. CDR1 is SGHTA, CDR2 FQGTGA, per germline. The CDR3 spells CASSPGAGELFF. The CDR3 coding sequence is TGTGCCAGCAGCCCGGGGGCCGGGGAGCTGTTTTTT.

The rearrangement joins TRBV19 to TRBJ1-4; 9 bases line up with TRBD1. The ends lost 4 bases at V and 0 bases at J; junction bases unmatched: 9. From germline, CDR1 is LNHDA and CDR2 SQIVND (reference sequence). The CDR3 length is 18 residues. In DNA, the CDR3 is TGTGCCAGTAGTACGCGCGGACAGGGGTCCGCAACTAATGAAAAACTGTTTTTT. Translated, it gives CASSTRGQGSATNEKLFF.

The V gene is TRBV5-1, the J gene TRBJ2-1; maybe TRBD1 (7 bases). CDR1 is SGHRS and CDR2 is YFSETQ in the germline V gene. The CDR3 extends over 15 amino acids. V gave up 4 bases and J gave up 3 bases, with 14 bases separating them. Here the CDR3 reads CASSRTGEVYNEQFF. The CDR3 nucleotides read TGCGCCAGCAGCCGTACAGGGGAGGTCTACAATGAGCAGTTCTTC.